This record covers a single T cell receptor (beta chain). This CDR3 region has 11 residues. The ends were cut back, 5 bases at V and 4 bases at J, with 8 bases in the middle. CDR1 is DFQATT, CDR2 SNEGSKA, per germline (reference sequence). This table comes from immunoSEQ multiplex PCR, and its TCRdb copy is limited to in-frame clones, with some not included. Counted here are roughly 270,000 clones, approximately 82% occurring once; the ten biggest clones make up about 5%. Before they entered the study, exposed participants had met a COVID-19 case within 2 weeks. The sample comes from a study of blood T cell repertoires in COVID-19.

This chain links TRBV20-1 with TRBJ1-1; D unclear. This TCR came from a man in his forties who had been exposed to COVID-19. Sequencing was performed on PBMCs or T cells enriched from blood (not recorded which). As DNA, the CDR3 is TGCAGTGCTGTGGAGGTCACTGAAGCTTTCTTT. Its translation: CSAVEVTEAFF.